The 23 T cell receptor beta chains below were found in one sample sequenced in a study of immune characterization of retroperitoneal liposarcoma. TCRdb recomputed calls from the PCR reads with MiXCR, one row per CDR3 protein. The data show approximately 13,000 distinct CDR3 sequences, about half seen once. The sequenced material came from tumor tissue. These receptors were taken from a female donor with retroperitoneal liposarcoma.

V usage is TRBV6-8 and J usage is TRBJ2-3; D perhaps matches TRBD1 (6 bases). The V gene lost 1 base and the J gene lost 0 bases, with 8 bases spanning the gap. The CDR3 loop spans 15 amino acids. Germline V gives CDR1 MNHGY, CDR2 SAAAGT. CDR3 loop: CASSYWGPSTDTQYF. The CDR3 nucleotides read TGTGCCAGCAGTTACTGGGGGCCTAGCACAGATACGCAGTATTTT.

The rearrangement links TRBV6-5 to TRBJ2-5; TRBD2 matches at 10 bases. The germline CDR1 and CDR2 sequences are MNHEY and SVGAGI. This CDR3 has 16 amino acids. The trim removed 4 bases at V and 2 bases at J, leaving 7 bases unmatched. This chain's CDR3 is CASSLGLAVDQETQYF. In DNA, the CDR3 is TGTGCCAGCAGTTTAGGACTAGCGGTGGATCAAGAGACCCAGTACTTC.

V and J are TRBV12-5 and TRBJ2-7; D is perhaps TRBD2 (6 bases). Germline V CDR1 and CDR2: LGHNT, FRNRAP. V lost 6 bases and J lost 0, with 12 bases in between. This CDR3 spans 14 amino acids. This chain's CDR3 is CASGWMGGSYEQYF. The CDR3 DNA follows: TGTGCTAGTGGGTGGATGGGGGGCTCCTACGAGCAGTACTTC. Filled out from reference TRBV12-5 and TRBJ2-7, the complete variable domain reads DARVTQTPRHKVTEMGQEVTMRCQPILGHNTVFWYRQTMMQGLELLAYFRNRAPLDDSGMPKDRFSAEMPDATLATLKIQPSEPRDSAVYFCASGWMGGSYEQYFGPGTRLTVT.

The sample holds many counts of this clonotype. The chain carries TRBV6-1 and TRBJ2-5; 7 bases align to TRBD2. The V and J ends lost 5 bases and 2 bases, in that order; junction bases with no gene match: 17. This CDR3 spans 18 amino acids. Germline V gives CDR1 MNHNS, CDR2 SASEGT. The CDR3 is CASSSPTFASGDQETQYF. The CDR3 bases are TGTGCCAGCAGTTCCCCCACTTTCGCTAGCGGAGATCAAGAGACCCAGTACTTC.

This clonotype was observed a few times. The CDR3 is CASSSYRESPSYEQFF. The DNA for the CDR3 is TGTGCCAGCAGCAGCTATCGGGAGAGCCCCTCCTACGAGCAGTTCTTC. V usage is TRBV7-2 and J usage is TRBJ2-1, with TRBD2 as a possible D gene (6 bases). V lost 5 bases, J lost 10 bases, and 24 bases lay in between. Per the germline V gene, CDR1 is SGHTA and CDR2 is FQGNSA. The CDR3 covers 16 residues.

This sequence joins TRBV12-3 or TRBV12-4 and TRBJ2-5; D not resolved. The J call may be in error: the DNA end matches TRBJ2-7 better. The CDR3 runs 13 residues. The CDR3 sequence: CASSFGDSYEQYF. CDR3 in DNA: TGTGCCAGCAGTTTTGGGGACTCCTACGAGCAGTACTTC.

This clonotype has a single count. The rearrangement uses TRBV6-5 and TRBJ2-2, with D maybe TRBD1 (6 bases). The CDR3 is 17 amino acids. The germline V gene encodes CDR1 MNHEY and CDR2 SVGAGI. Trimming took 4 bases from V and 2 from J, leaving 17 bases between them. The CDR3: CASSSPSGALNTGELFF. DNA of the CDR3: TGTGCCAGCAGTTCTCCATCAGGGGCCCTAAACACCGGGGAGCTGTTTTTT.

The chain employs TRBV12-3 or TRBV12-4 and TRBJ2-5; TRBD2 might be the D (5 bases). V lost 2 bases, J lost 2 bases, and 9 bases lay in between. The CDR3 sequence is 14 residues long. The CDR3 sequence is CASSLRRIQETQYF. The CDR3, as DNA: TGTGCCAGCAGTTTAAGGAGGATTCAAGAGACCCAGTACTTC.

This clonotype was counted at least ten times. V usage is TRBV12-3 or TRBV12-4 and J usage is TRBJ2-1, with D perhaps TRBD2 (5 bases). The tail of the sequence fits TRBJ2-7 better, so the J call may be wrong. The CDR3 contains 16 residues. The CDR3 bases are TGTGCCAGCAGCCCCGATTCGCCGGTCGGGGTTTACGAGCAGTACTTC. This gives the protein CASSPDSPVGVYEQYF.

As regards this clonotype: Its ends do not fully match the called genes, so a read error is possible. The chain uses TRBV6-1 and TRBJ2-3; weak D call: TRBD2 (6 bases). Germline-derived CDR1 and CDR2 are MNHNS and SASEGT. The CDR3 length is 11 residues. The CDR3 DNA reads as TGTGCCAGCAGTTGGGGGGAGACCCAGTTCTTT. Its protein product is CASSWGETQFF.

This clonotype was observed a single time. This chain joins TRBV4-3 and TRBJ2-1; 10 nucleotides match TRBD2. The J call is doubtful: the DNA matches TRBJ2-5 better. This CDR3 has 15 amino acids. Germline V gives CDR1 LGHNA, CDR2 YSLEER. CDR3 sequence: CASSQDASSGGTQYF. The CDR3 nucleotides are TGCGCCAGCAGCCAAGATGCTTCTAGCGGGGGGACCCAGTACTTC.

This clonotype was seen at least ten times. The V and J genes are TRBV27 and TRBJ2-4; D not certain. CDR1 is MNHEY, CDR2 SMNVEV, per germline (reference sequence). The CDR3 extends over 15 amino acids. V lost 7 bases and J 5 bases, leaving 18 bases between the germline ends. The CDR3 DNA reads TGTGCCAGCACCATGCTGGCCAGGATGGAAAACATTCAGTACTTC. The encoded protein is CASTMLARMENIQYF.

This clonotype occurred once. A read error may produce the germline difference seen at one junction end. This sequence joins TRBV6-6 and TRBJ2-1; 8 bases are shared with TRBD1. The CDR3 is 13 residues long. Germline V gives CDR1 MNHNY, CDR2 SVGAGI (reference sequence). The CDR3 is CASSKQGVREQLF. The CDR3 DNA reads TGTGCCAGCAGTAAACAGGGGGTAAGGGAGCAGCTCTTC.

This clonotype has a handful of counts. V is TRBV6-5 and J is TRBJ2-3; D might be TRBD2 (5 bases). CDR1 is MNHEY and CDR2 is SVGAGI in the germline V gene. V gave up 0 bases and J gave up 2 bases, with 12 bases separating them. The CDR3 has 16 residues. The CDR3 sequence is CASSYSTREPTDTQYF. As DNA, the CDR3 is TGTGCCAGCAGTTACTCTACTCGGGAACCCACAGATACGCAGTATTTT.

The chain combines TRBV7-2 with TRBJ1-2; D uncertain. Germline CDR1 reads SGHTA; CDR2 reads FQGNSA. CDR3 size: 13 residues. Trimming cost V 5 bases and J 3 bases, with 10 bases left between them. The DNA of the CDR3 is TGTGCCAGCAGCCCCGGACGGGACTATGGCTACACCTTC. Translating gives CASSPGRDYGYTF.

This clonotype has a handful of counts. The chain carries TRBV12-3 or TRBV12-4 and TRBJ1-6, with D unresolved. The CDR3 is made up of 13 amino acids. V lost 6 bases, J lost 2 bases, and 5 bases lay in between. The CDR3 loop reads CASRGTYNSPLHF. DNA of the CDR3: TGTGCCAGCAGAGGCACCTATAATTCACCCCTCCACTTT.

In this sample, this clonotype turned up many times. The rearrangement uses TRBV7-2 and TRBJ2-3; 8 bases map to TRBD2. This CDR3 contains 17 residues. Trimming took 6 bases from V and 2 from J; bases not matched to a gene: 13. Per the germline V gene, CDR1 is SGHTA and CDR2 is FQGNSA. The CDR3 loop is CASRPTKLAVDTDTQYF. The CDR3 DNA reads TGTGCCAGCAGACCTACTAAACTAGCGGTCGACACAGATACGCAGTATTTT.

This clonotype was recorded many times. The chain links TRBV7-9 to TRBJ2-1; tentative D call: TRBD2 (5 bases). There are 13 residues in the CDR3. The germline gives CDR1 SEHNR, CDR2 FQNEAQ (reference sequence). Between the trimmed V and J ends, which lost 5 bases and 13 bases, there was a span of 18 bases. The CDR3 reads CASSRTGSETQFF. The DNA for the CDR3 is TGTGCCAGCAGCAGGACGGGGTCAGAGACCCAGTTCTTC. The full variable domain, in which reference TRBV7-9 and TRBJ2-1 provide the parts outside the CDR3, is DTGVSQNPRHKITKRGQNVTFRCDPISEHNRLYWYRQTLGQGPEFLTYFQNEAQLEKSRLLSDRFSAERPKGSFSTLEIQRTEQGDSAMYLCASSRTGSETQFFGPGTRLTVL.

This chain links TRBV6-1 with TRBJ1-2, with 7 positions matching TRBD1. The germline V gene has CDR1 MNHNS and CDR2 SASEGT. The CDR3 totals 15 residues. Germline trimming cut 7 bases from V and 0 bases from J; bases unmatched to any gene: 8. CDR3 sequence reads: CASNTGTATNYGYTF. CDR3 nucleotide sequence: TGTGCCAGCAACACCGGGACAGCCACTAACTATGGCTACACCTTC.

The genes are TRBV12-3 or TRBV12-4 and TRBJ2-3, with TRBD2 identical over 12 bases. This CDR3 is 17 amino acids long. Germline trimming cut 4 bases from V and 7 bases from J; bases unmatched to any gene: 12. For the CDR3, the DNA is TGTGCCAGCAGTTCCGTCGGACTAGCGGGGCTTTTCTATACGCAGTATTTT. It codes for CASSSVGLAGLFYTQYF.

CDR3 coding DNA: TGTGCCAGCAGCCAGAACCCGGGACAGCTCTCTGGAAACACCATATATTTT. This translates into CASSQNPGQLSGNTIYF. The chain links TRBV11-2 to TRBJ1-3; 7 bases are a match to TRBD1. V dropped 5 bases and J dropped 0; count of bases not matched to a gene: 10. CDR1 SGHAT and CDR2 FQNNGV come from the germline V gene. This CDR3 comprises 17 residues.

J is TRBJ2-3 and V is TRBV7-2; perhaps TRBD1 as D (5 bases). In germline, CDR1 is SGHTA, CDR2 FQGNSA. The V gene lost 1 base and the J gene lost 4 bases, with 9 bases spanning the gap. The CDR3 has 14 amino acids. The CDR3 region is CASSLVWGPDTQYF. CDR3 DNA sequence: TGTGCCAGCAGCTTAGTCTGGGGCCCAGATACGCAGTATTTT.

This chain links TRBV7-6 with TRBJ2-5, with a tentative D call TRBD1 (5 bases). The DNA end favors TRBJ2-1, so the J call may be wrong. There are 13 residues in the CDR3. Looked up from germline, CDR1 is SGHVS and CDR2 is FNYEAQ. CDR3 DNA sequence: TGTGCCAGCAGGCCAGACAGAGAAGAGACCCAGTTCTTC. It codes for CASRPDREETQFF.